This T cell receptor beta chain was identified during a study of T cell changes during pregnancy in multiple sclerosis. Germline-derived CDR1 and CDR2 are WNHNN and SYGVQD (reference sequence). V was shortened by 4 bases and J by 4 bases, with 8 bases between the two germline ends. The CDR3 extends over 13 amino acids. Sequencing used immunoSEQ multiplex PCR; TCRdb keeps in-frame clones, though not all of them. The sample comprises 35,000 to 50,000 clones, 89% of which are singletons, and roughly 1.2% rests with the top ten. The chain is built from TRBV10-1 and TRBJ2-1; no clear D. This clonotype originated in a female donor with multiple sclerosis, enrolled in a pregnancy study. The specimen was CD4+ T cells from peripheral blood mononuclear cells, collected after pregnancy. The CDR3 DNA reads TGCGCCAGCAGTGTAGACTGGTACAATGAGCAGTTCTTC. It codes for CASSVDWYNEQFF.